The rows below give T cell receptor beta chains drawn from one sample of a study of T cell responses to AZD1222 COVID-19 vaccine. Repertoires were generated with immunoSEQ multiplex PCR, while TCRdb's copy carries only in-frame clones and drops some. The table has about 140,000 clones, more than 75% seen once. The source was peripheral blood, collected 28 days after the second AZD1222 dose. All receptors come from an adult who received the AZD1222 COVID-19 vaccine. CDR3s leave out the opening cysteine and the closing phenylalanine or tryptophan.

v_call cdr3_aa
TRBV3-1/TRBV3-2 ASSRTYNEQF
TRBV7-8 ASSPAGGSGSTGQY
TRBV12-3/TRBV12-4 ASSQGSNYGYT
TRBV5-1 ASAPHGAEGYT
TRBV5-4 ASSLGQGTYGYT
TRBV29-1 SVARDRENYGYT
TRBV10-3 AIRPGLTSYEQY
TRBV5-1 ASSLQGTYEQY
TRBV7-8 ASSSEYWGQETQY
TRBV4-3 ASSQVAGFDYEQY
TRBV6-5 ASTHSGATNEKLF
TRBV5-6 ASSFREKNSPLH
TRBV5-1 ASSLHREVNEQF
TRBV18 ASSPPGPNRQGRGDTGELF
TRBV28 ASPLAAGDMNTEAF
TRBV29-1 SVERTEYNEQF
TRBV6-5 ASSPQKLNTEAF
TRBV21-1 ASSRPRSNYGYT
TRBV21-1 ASKGQGTYLYSNQPQH
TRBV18 ASSLLRSTDTQY
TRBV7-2 ASSPGEARVPQY
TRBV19 ASSIGGFAQETQY
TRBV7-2 ASSLVKNTGELF
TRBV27 ASSLWDRVNEQY
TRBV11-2 ASSLGALGTGNTGELF
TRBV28 ASSSRSQSPEQY
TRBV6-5 ASNQAQGIRQPQH
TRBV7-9 ASSPQGPGNQPQH
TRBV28 ASSLTQGVQY
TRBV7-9 ASSLAGRGYGYT
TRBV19 ASSIGDKGGPLH
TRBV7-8 ASSFLPASYEQY
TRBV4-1 ASSQDRTTQY
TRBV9 ASSVVGDSGNTIY
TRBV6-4 ASSLEVGNGYT
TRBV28 ASSFSDLNRQPQH
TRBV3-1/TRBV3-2 ASSPGGGAELYGYT
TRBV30 ASRKRGGNTIY
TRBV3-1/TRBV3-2 ASSKTSVSGDEQF
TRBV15 ATSGPGRMNTEAF
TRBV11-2 VSSFGRGRTNTEAF
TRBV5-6 ASSPGTGVNQPQH
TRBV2 ASMPRPGTGSNYGYT
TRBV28 ASSFGRGLNYGYT
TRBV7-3 ASSSVGLEQY
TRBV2 ASSESATEAF
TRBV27 ASSLGKMGGSGYT
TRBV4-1 ASSQDGTYEQY
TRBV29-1 SVGLGTNEKLF
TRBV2 ASSEATGAGNTIY
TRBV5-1 ASSLPDRSHSPLH
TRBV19 ASSKGGYTHQPQH
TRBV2 ASGRGQGVNEQF
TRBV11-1 ASSFRQGMGSPLH
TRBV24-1 ATKDRESSGNTIY
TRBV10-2 ASSELETEAF
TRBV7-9 ASGPAEETQY
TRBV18 ASSPGTSDGELF
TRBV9 ASSVETTSTDTQY
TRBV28 ASSPQEPRYEQY